Below, 8 T cell receptor beta chains from the same sample are listed, as sequenced in a study of graft-versus-host responses after intestinal transplantation. Sequenced by immunoSEQ multiplex PCR; TCRdb stores in-frame clones only, minus some. The sample carries roughly 38,000 clones, about 93% recorded once. The sequences come from PBMCs, collected 16 days after intestinal transplant. The receptors here all came from a human patient who received an intestinal transplant, so some T cells may come from the graft donor.

CDR3 residues: CASRFTDTNYGYTF. The CDR3 nucleotides read TGTGCCAGCAGGTTCACGGACACGAACTATGGCTACACCTTC. V and J are TRBV6-1 and TRBJ1-2; perhaps TRBD1 as D (5 bases). The germline CDR1 and CDR2 sequences are MNHNS and SASEGT. The CDR3 totals 14 residues. Trimming left V 6 bases short and J 2 bases short, with 13 bases between.

V gene TRBV19 combines with J gene TRBJ1-5; no firm D call. Trimming removed 7 bases at V and 0 bases at J, with 16 bases between. CDR1 is LNHDA, CDR2 SQIVND, per germline (reference sequence). The CDR3 runs 16 residues. For the CDR3, the DNA is TGTGCCAGTACCCCAAGGACGGGTTATAGCAATCAGCCCCAGCATTTT. Protein product: CASTPRTGYSNQPQHF.

The V gene is TRBV5-6, the J gene TRBJ2-7, with 8 bases aligning to TRBD2. V was pared by 1 base and J by 2 bases, with 5 bases of the junction left unmatched. The CDR3 loop spans 15 amino acids. Germline CDR1 SGHDT, CDR2 YYEEEE. This CDR3 reads CASSLRGAGAYEQYF. The DNA for the CDR3 is TGTGCCAGCAGCTTGCGGGGAGCGGGAGCCTACGAGCAGTACTTC.

The gene calls are TRBV4-1 and TRBJ2-3, with D perhaps matching TRBD2 (5 bases). Germline CDR1 MGHRA, CDR2 YSYEKL. Trimming stripped 0 bases from V and 5 bases from J, with 12 bases between. The CDR3 totals 15 residues. The CDR3 is CASSQERMAGDTQYF. The CDR3 DNA is TGCGCCAGCAGCCAAGAGAGGATGGCGGGAGATACGCAGTATTTT.

The J gene is TRBJ1-5, the V gene TRBV28, with unresolved D. Germline lookup yields CDR1 MDHEN and CDR2 SYDVKM. The CDR3 has 14 residues. Between the trimmed V and J ends, which lost 5 bases and 1 base, there was a span of 9 bases. This CDR3 is CASSVQRSNQPQHF. The CDR3 coding sequence is TGTGCCAGCAGTGTCCAGAGAAGCAATCAGCCCCAGCATTTT. The whole variable domain, filled in from reference TRBV28 and TRBJ1-5, reads DVKVTQSSRYLVKRTGEKVFLECVQDMDHENMFWYRQDPGLGLRLIYFSYDVKMKEKGDIPEGYSVSREKKERFSLILESASTNQTSMYLCASSVQRSNQPQHFGDGTRLSIL.

This clone is a singleton in its sample. The chain couples TRBV15 to TRBJ2-5; no definite D call. The CDR3 length is 14 residues. Trimming took off 0 bases at V and 1 base at J, with 6 bases between the two ends. Germline V lookup: CDR1 LNHNV, CDR2 YYDKDF (reference sequence). CDR3 residues: CATSRDKLQETQYF. CDR3 bases: TGTGCCACCAGCAGAGATAAGCTCCAAGAGACCCAGTACTTC.

This sequence joins TRBV4-1 and TRBJ2-5, with 7 nucleotides matching TRBD2. The CDR3 has 18 amino acids. CDR1 and CDR2 from the germline V gene are MGHRA and YSYEKL. Trimming at V came to 1 base and at J to 0 bases, leaving 11 bases not matched to a gene. The CDR3 DNA sequence: TGCGCCAGCAGCCAAGCTTATATAGCGGGCCGGTACCAAGAGACCCAGTACTTC. Its translation: CASSQAYIAGRYQETQYF.

This clone was counted a single time. The V gene is TRBV28, the J gene TRBJ1-4; 7 nucleotides match TRBD1. The CDR3 totals 16 residues. With 6 bases clipped from V and 0 bases from J, the junction kept 7 bases outside the gene matches. From germline, CDR1 is MDHEN and CDR2 SYDVKM. DNA for the CDR3: TGTGCCAGCAGCAGTGGGACAGCTGCAACTAATGAAAAACTGTTTTTT. Its protein is CASSSGTAATNEKLFF.